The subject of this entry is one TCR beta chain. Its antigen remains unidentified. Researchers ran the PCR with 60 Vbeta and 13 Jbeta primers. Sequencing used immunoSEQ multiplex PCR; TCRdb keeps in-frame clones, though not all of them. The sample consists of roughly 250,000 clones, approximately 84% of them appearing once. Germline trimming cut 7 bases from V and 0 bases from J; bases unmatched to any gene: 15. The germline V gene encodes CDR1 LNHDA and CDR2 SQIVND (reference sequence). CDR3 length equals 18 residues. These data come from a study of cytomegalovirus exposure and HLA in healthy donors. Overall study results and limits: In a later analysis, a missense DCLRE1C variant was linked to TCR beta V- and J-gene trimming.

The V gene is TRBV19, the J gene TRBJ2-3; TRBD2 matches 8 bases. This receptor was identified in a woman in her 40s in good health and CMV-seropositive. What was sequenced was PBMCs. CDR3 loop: CASTLAGRPSTSTDTQYF. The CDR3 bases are TGTGCCAGTACTCTAGCGGGTCGACCGAGTACTAGCACAGATACGCAGTATTTT. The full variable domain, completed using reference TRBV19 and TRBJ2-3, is DGGITQSPKYLFRKEGQNVTLSCEQNLNHDAMYWYRQDPGQGLRLIYYSQIVNDFQKGDIAEGYSVSREKKESFPLTVTSAQKNPTAFYLCASTLAGRPSTSTDTQYFGPGTRLTVL.